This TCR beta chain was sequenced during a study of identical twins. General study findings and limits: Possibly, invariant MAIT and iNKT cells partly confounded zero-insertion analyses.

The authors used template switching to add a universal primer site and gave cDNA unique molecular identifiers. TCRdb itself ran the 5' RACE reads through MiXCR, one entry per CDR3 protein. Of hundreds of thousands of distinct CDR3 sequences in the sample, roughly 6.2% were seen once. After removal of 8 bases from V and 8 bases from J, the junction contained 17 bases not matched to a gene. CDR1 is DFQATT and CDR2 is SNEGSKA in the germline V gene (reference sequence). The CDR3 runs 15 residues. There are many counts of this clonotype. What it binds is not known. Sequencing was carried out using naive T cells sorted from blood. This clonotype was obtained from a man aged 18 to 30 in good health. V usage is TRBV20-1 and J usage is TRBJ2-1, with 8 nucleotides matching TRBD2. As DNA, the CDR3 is TGCAGTCTCAGGATGGCGGGAGGAGGGTTCGATGAGCAGTTCTTC. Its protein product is CSLRMAGGGFDEQFF.